One and the same sample provided the 31 T cell receptor beta chains below, sequenced in a study of cytomegalovirus exposure and HLA in healthy donors. Both 60 Vbeta primers and 13 Jbeta primers went into the PCR. The table came from immunoSEQ multiplex PCR; TCRdb's copy has only in-frame clones and leaves some out. The sample holds 150,000 to 200,000 clones; 80% are singletons and the top ten take approximately 1.3%. Sequencing used PBMCs. The receptors here all came from a girl aged 5 to 17 in good health and CMV-seropositive.

This clone was counted between two and nine times. The chain's CDR3 is CASSLAGTGDYEQYF. CDR3 bases: TGCGCCAGCAGCTTGGCCGGGACAGGGGACTACGAGCAGTACTTC. This chain uses TRBV5-1 with TRBJ2-7, with 10 bases fitting TRBD1. The CDR3 covers 15 residues. Germline CDR1 is SGHRS and CDR2 is YFSETQ. V lost 0 bases to trimming and J lost 3 bases; unmatched junction nucleotides: 3.

A single count supports this clone. The rearrangement uses TRBV6-5 and TRBJ1-1; the D gene is possibly TRBD1 (5 bases). The CDR3 loop spans 12 amino acids. Germline CDR1 is MNHEY and CDR2 is SVGAGI. Trimming shortened V by 8 bases and J by 4 bases, and 11 bases separated the two germline ends. Here the CDR3 reads CASGMGGTEAFF. The CDR3 DNA reads TGTGCCAGCGGGATGGGGGGCACTGAAGCTTTCTTT.

The sample holds a few counts of this clone. The rearrangement links TRBV25-1 to TRBJ2-7; the match to TRBD1 covers 10 bases. The CDR3 length is 15 residues. Germline assignment: CDR1 MGHDK and CDR2 SYGVNS. Unmatched junction bases numbered 7, after V lost 4 bases and J lost 4 bases. CDR3 residues: CASSASDRGQYEQYF. DNA of the CDR3: TGTGCCAGCAGTGCCTCAGACAGGGGGCAATACGAGCAGTACTTC.

This clone was counted a few times. The V call is TRBV19, the J call TRBJ2-7, with D maybe TRBD2 (5 bases). Germline V gene sequence: CDR1 LNHDA, CDR2 SQIVND (reference sequence). V lost 3 bases, J lost 2 bases, and 8 bases lay in between. This CDR3 has 13 amino acids. The CDR3 is CASSMDGTYEQYF. DNA of the CDR3: TGTGCCAGTAGTATGGACGGGACCTACGAGCAGTACTTC.

The chain combines TRBV7-2 with TRBJ2-2, with 7 bases identical to TRBD1. V shed 5 bases, J shed 6 bases, and the junction held 9 bases outside the gene matches. The CDR3 length is 15 residues. In germline, CDR1 is SGHTA, CDR2 FQGNSA. CDR3 sequence: CASSPTGFGAGELFF. The CDR3 region has the DNA TGTGCCAGCAGCCCGACAGGGTTTGGCGCCGGGGAGCTGTTTTTT.

The V call is TRBV7-2, the J call TRBJ2-3, with a tentative D call TRBD2 (5 bases). Germline CDR1 reads SGHTA; CDR2 reads FQGNSA. CDR3 length: 17 residues. Trimming removed 6 bases at V and 0 bases at J, with 19 bases between. CDR3 region: CASSLRGSRPSTDTQYF. Written as DNA, the CDR3 is TGTGCCAGCAGTCTCCGCGGGTCCAGACCAAGCACAGATACGCAGTATTTT.

The chain joins TRBV7-9 to TRBJ2-2, with 9 bases fitting TRBD1. Germline V lookup: CDR1 SEHNR, CDR2 FQNEAQ (reference sequence). Germline trimming cut 5 bases from V and 3 bases from J; bases unmatched to any gene: 7. CDR3 length equals 16 residues. This chain's CDR3 is CASSVYRGLDTGELFF. The CDR3 region has the DNA TGTGCCAGCAGCGTGTACAGGGGGCTCGACACCGGGGAGCTGTTTTTT. The whole variable domain, remainder taken from reference TRBV7-9 and TRBJ2-2, is DTGVSQNPRHKITKRGQNVTFRCDPISEHNRLYWYRQTLGQGPEFLTYFQNEAQLEKSRLLSDRFSAERPKGSFSTLEIQRTEQGDSAMYLCASSVYRGLDTGELFFGEGSRLTVL.

The J gene is TRBJ2-3, the V gene TRBV5-4; 11 bases line up with TRBD2. The CDR3 extends over 16 amino acids. Trimming removed 0 bases from V and 4 bases from J; junction bases left unmatched: 4. CDR1 and CDR2 (germline): SGHNT, YYREEE (reference sequence). CDR3 DNA: TGTGCCAGCAGCTTGGTGGGACTAGCGGAAGCAGATACGCAGTATTTT. Translation gives CASSLVGLAEADTQYF.

In regard to this clone: Other DNA sequences in this specimen translate into the identical CDR3. The chain combines TRBV5-1 with TRBJ2-7; 10 nucleotides agree with TRBD1. The V gene end was trimmed by 0 bases and the J gene end by 1 base; junction bases not matched to a gene: 1. Germline V CDR1 and CDR2: SGHRS, YFSETQ. There are 15 residues in the CDR3. DNA for the CDR3: TGCGCCAGCAGCTTGGGACAGGGGGCTTCCTACGAGCAGTACTTC. Protein: CASSLGQGASYEQYF.

The V call is TRBV5-6, the J call TRBJ2-1, with D unresolved. In germline, CDR1 is SGHDT, CDR2 YYEEEE. Trimming pared 6 bases from V and 0 bases from J, leaving 16 bases between. The CDR3 spans 16 residues. The CDR3 nucleotides read TGTGCCAGCACCAAACGTCGGGTAAGCTCCTACAATGAGCAGTTCTTC. Its protein is CASTKRRVSSYNEQFF.

The chain couples TRBV7-2 to TRBJ1-5; 10 bases match TRBD1. The germline gives CDR1 SGHTA, CDR2 FQGNSA. V lost 5 bases, J lost 4 bases, and 5 bases stayed unmatched. CDR3 size: 15 residues. This CDR3 is CASSMDRGINQPQHF. Here the CDR3 DNA reads TGTGCCAGCAGCATGGACAGGGGGATTAATCAGCCCCAGCATTTT.

The rearrangement links TRBV11-3 to TRBJ2-2; 7 bases match TRBD1. Germline CDR1 and CDR2: SGHNT and YENEEA. V gave up 10 bases and J gave up 6 bases; unmatched junction bases: 14. This CDR3 has 15 amino acids. The CDR3 reads CATAKGTVGSGELFF. The CDR3 nucleotides read TGTGCCACTGCGAAAGGGACAGTCGGTTCCGGGGAGCTGTTTTTT.

The genes are TRBV27 and TRBJ2-7; tentative D call: TRBD1 (6 bases). Per germline, CDR1 MNHEY and CDR2 SMNVEV (reference sequence). The CDR3 has 11 residues. V was trimmed by 6 bases and J by 5 bases, leaving 8 bases between them. The CDR3 sequence: CASSTGNEQYF. CDR3 DNA: TGTGCCAGCAGCACAGGGAACGAGCAGTACTTC.

The chain is built from TRBV7-8 and TRBJ2-2; D possibly corresponds to TRBD1 (5 bases). V gave up 10 bases and J gave up 5 bases, with 23 bases separating them. Germline CDR1 reads SGHVS; CDR2 reads FQNEAQ. CDR3 length equals 16 residues. The CDR3 is CATETTGWGRTGELFF. CDR3 DNA: TGTGCCACCGAAACAACAGGCTGGGGAAGGACCGGGGAGCTGTTTTTT.

Concerning this clone: The junction departs from the called germline gene at one end, perhaps through a read error. The chain links TRBV11-2 to TRBJ1-5, with D possibly being TRBD1 (6 bases). Germline V gene data show CDR1 as SGHAT and CDR2 as FQNNGV. This CDR3 comprises 15 residues. The CDR3 DNA sequence: TGTGCCAGCAGCCTAGACGGACAGCGCAATCAGCCCCAGCATTTT. This codes for CASSLDGQRNQPQHF. Combining the CDR3 with reference TRBV11-2 and TRBJ1-5 gives the whole variable domain EAGVAQSPRYKIIEKRQSVAFWCNPISGHATLYWYQQILGQGPKLLIQFQNNGVVDDSQLPKDRFSAERLKGVDSTLKIQPAKLEDSAVYLCASSLDGQRNQPQHFGDGTRLSIL.

The chain is built from TRBV19 and TRBJ1-4; no definite D call. The CDR3 extends over 17 amino acids. From germline, CDR1 is LNHDA and CDR2 SQIVND (reference sequence). V was cut by 0 bases and J by 0 bases, with 11 bases left in between. The DNA for the CDR3 is TGTGCCAGTAGTATAGATTCCGGAGGCGCAACTAATGAAAAACTGTTTTTT. Translation: CASSIDSGGATNEKLFF.

The rearrangement joins TRBV6-1 to TRBJ1-3; D is ambiguous. Germline CDR1 is MNHNS and CDR2 is SASEGT. This CDR3 comprises 15 residues. Trimming took off 4 bases at V and 0 bases at J, with 10 bases between the two ends. This CDR3 reads CASSGSLNSGNTIYF. In DNA, the CDR3 is TGTGCCAGCAGTGGAAGCTTAAACTCTGGAAACACCATATATTTT.

V and J are TRBV6-5 and TRBJ2-5; D is possibly TRBD2 (7 bases). Germline CDR1 is MNHEY and CDR2 is SVGAGI. The CDR3 has 14 amino acids. V lost 2 bases, J lost 4 bases, and 11 bases lay in between. In nucleotides, the CDR3 is TGTGCCAGCAGTTACGGGGAGGGGGTAGAGACCCAGTACTTC. It translates to CASSYGEGVETQYF.

The J gene is TRBJ1-5, the V gene TRBV10-1; 10 bases fit TRBD1. Germline loops: CDR1 WNHNN, CDR2 SYGVQD (reference sequence). V lost 5 bases and J lost 5; bases outside the gene matches: 6. There are 15 residues in the CDR3. The CDR3 loop is CASSPGTGADQPQHF. For the CDR3, the DNA is TGCGCCAGCAGTCCCGGGACAGGGGCTGATCAGCCCCAGCATTTT.

The chain combines TRBV7-6 with TRBJ1-3; D may be TRBD1 (6 bases). Germline V lookup: CDR1 SGHVS, CDR2 FNYEAQ. V was shortened by 1 base and J by 2 bases, with 15 bases between the two germline ends. There are 17 residues in the CDR3. The CDR3 region has the DNA TGTGCCAGCAGCTTAGTAGGCGCGGGGGGGCCTGGAAACACCATATATTTT. This gives the protein CASSLVGAGGPGNTIYF.

The chain has TRBV6-5 and TRBJ1-2; the match to TRBD1 covers 7 bases. Germline values: CDR1 MNHEY, CDR2 SVGAGI. The CDR3 length is 16 residues. V was pared by 0 bases and J by 0 bases, with 4 bases of the junction left unmatched. CDR3 residues: CASSYSGTASNYGYTF. The CDR3 bases are TGTGCCAGCAGTTACTCCGGGACAGCTTCTAACTATGGCTACACCTTC.

The V gene is TRBV7-9, the J gene TRBJ2-7; no reliable D call. CDR1 is SEHNR and CDR2 is FQNEAQ in the germline V gene (reference sequence). The CDR3 extends over 12 amino acids. The V end was cut by 5 bases, the J end by 4 bases, with 9 bases between. The CDR3 DNA follows: TGTGCCAGCAGCCTCCAGAAGTACGAGCAGTACTTC. Amino acid sequence: CASSLQKYEQYF.

This clone appeared once. The rearrangement links TRBV6-6 to TRBJ2-3; 8 nucleotides match TRBD1. Germline-derived CDR1 and CDR2 are MNHNY and SVGAGI (reference sequence). V shed 0 bases, J shed 1 base, and the junction held 0 bases outside the gene matches. This CDR3 region has 15 residues. The CDR3, as DNA: TGTGCCAGCAGTTACTCGGGACAGGGCACAGATACGCAGTATTTT. Residues: CASSYSGQGTDTQYF.

This chain connects TRBV27 to TRBJ2-3, with 9 bases matching TRBD2. Unmatched junction bases numbered 5, after V lost 3 bases and J lost 4 bases. Germline CDR1 MNHEY, CDR2 SMNVEV (reference sequence). The CDR3 runs 15 residues. The CDR3 here is CASSLGGRAPDTQYF. CDR3 sequence (DNA): TGTGCCAGCAGTTTGGGCGGGAGGGCCCCAGATACGCAGTATTTT.

The J gene is TRBJ2-1, the V gene TRBV7-2, with TRBD2 as a possible D gene (6 bases). CDR3 length: 12 amino acids. CDR1 is SGHTA, CDR2 FQGNSA, per germline. V shed 9 bases and J shed 4 bases, with 10 bases lying between them. The CDR3 is CASGRSYNEQFF. CDR3 sequence (DNA): TGTGCCAGTGGGAGGAGTTACAATGAGCAGTTCTTC.

The genes are TRBV29-1 and TRBJ2-7; 9 bases map to TRBD2. This CDR3 comprises 12 residues. CDR1 is SQVTM, CDR2 ANQGSEA, per germline. Trimming at V came to 7 bases and at J to 6 bases, leaving 7 bases not matched to a gene. The CDR3 region has the DNA TGCAGCGCTCAGCGGGAGGCGAGCGAGCAGTACTTC. Its protein product is CSAQREASEQYF.

The chain employs TRBV29-1 and TRBJ1-1; 7 nucleotides match TRBD1. The CDR3 sequence is 14 residues long. J gave up 4 bases and V 6 bases, and 11 bases lay outside the gene matches. Germline V gene lookup returns CDR1 SQVTM and CDR2 ANQGSEA. The CDR3 region is CSVSYRGRSTEAFF. CDR3 coding DNA: TGCAGCGTCTCCTACAGGGGTCGGAGCACTGAAGCTTTCTTT.

V gene TRBV18 combines with J gene TRBJ2-5; 8 bases align to TRBD1. Losses at the gene ends were 2 bases for V and 3 bases for J; bases not matched to a gene: 5. From germline, CDR1 is KGHSH and CDR2 LQKENI. The CDR3 is 15 amino acids. The CDR3 coding sequence is TGTGCCAGCTCACCAAGATCGGGACAGGAAGAGACCCAGTACTTC. This sequence encodes CASSPRSGQEETQYF.

The chain recombines TRBV5-4 with TRBJ2-3, with TRBD1 identical over 7 bases. In germline, CDR1 is SGHNT, CDR2 YYREEE (reference sequence). V trimming: 1 base; J trimming: 6 bases; junction bases outside the gene matches: 2. CDR3 length: 13 amino acids. CDR3 sequence (DNA): TGTGCCAGCAGCTTGTACAGGGGTGATACGCAGTATTTT. Translating it yields CASSLYRGDTQYF.

J is TRBJ2-3 and V is TRBV6-7; 7 bases are shared with TRBD2. TRBV6-7 has ORF status, its function being uncertain. The CDR3 is 18 residues long. The V gene end was trimmed by 2 bases and the J gene end by 0 bases; junction bases not matched to a gene: 11. CDR3 DNA sequence: TGTGCCAGCAGTTACAGCCCTTATGGGCGGGGGAGCACAGATACGCAGTATTTT. Translated: CASSYSPYGRGSTDTQYF.

This clone came up once. The chain joins TRBV29-1 to TRBJ2-2, with a weak D call TRBD2 (6 bases). The CDR3 runs to 13 residues. Trimming shortened V by 5 bases and J by 1 base, and 8 bases separated the two germline ends. CDR1 and CDR2 (germline): SQVTM, ANQGSEA. CDR3 DNA sequence: TGCAGCGTTCAGGGACTGAACACCGGGGAGCTGTTTTTT. It specifies CSVQGLNTGELFF.